This T cell receptor (beta chain) originates from a study of blood T cell repertoires in COVID-19. The V and J ends lost 0 bases and 6 bases respectively, with 11 bases between them. Germline-derived CDR1 and CDR2 are SGHVS and FQNEAQ. The CDR3 length is 14 residues. Profiled with immunoSEQ multiplex PCR; TCRdb holds only in-frame clones, not every one. The data hold some 97,000 clones, with 70% to 90% observed a single time. V usage is TRBV7-8 and J usage is TRBJ1-1, with unresolved D. The sample consisted of peripheral blood. The source of this sequence is a human donor in a cohort sampled during active COVID-19. Here the CDR3 reads CASSLATGGAEAFF. The CDR3 DNA sequence: TGTGCCAGCAGCTTAGCTACGGGTGGCGCTGAAGCTTTCTTT.